This TCR beta chain was found in a study of blood T cell repertoires in COVID-19. As handled by the study authors: The assay estimated nucleated cells by amplifying reference gene primers. TCRdb's table, derived via immunoSEQ multiplex PCR, lists solely in-frame clones and lacks some. Clone size and V and J calls were adopted from that table, with D and trimming inferred from the DNA. The sample records 140,000 to 150,000 clones, 70% to 90% being singletons. CDR3 size: 16 residues. V shed 2 bases and J shed 6 bases, with 14 bases lying between them. CDR1 is SGHAT and CDR2 is FQNNGV in the germline V gene.

This chain links TRBV11-2 with TRBJ1-6; no firm D call. The clonotype comes from a man between 60 and 70 years old with active or convalescent COVID-19. Sequencing was carried out using peripheral blood. CDR3: CASSLSVPGPNSPLHF. As DNA, the CDR3 is TGTGCCAGCAGCTTATCGGTACCAGGCCCTAATTCACCCCTCCACTTT. The full variable domain, its missing parts supplied by reference TRBV11-2 and TRBJ1-6, is EAGVAQSPRYKIIEKRQSVAFWCNPISGHATLYWYQQILGQGPKLLIQFQNNGVVDDSQLPKDRFSAERLKGVDSTLKIQPAKLEDSAVYLCASSLSVPGPNSPLHFGNGTRLTVT.